Below, one T cell receptor beta chain is given with its context. The antigen is undetermined. Peripheral blood came from all dose cohorts at three timepoints. TCRdb keeps only in-frame clones here, not all; method: immunoSEQ multiplex PCR. The sample has approximately 58,000 clones, 91% seen once; the top ten hold about 0.46%. This sample stems from a study of OX40 agonist ivuxolimab in advanced cancers. Study details: Dose-escalation patients had hepatocellular carcinoma, melanoma, renal cell or head and neck cancer.

J was trimmed by 2 bases and V by 0 bases; bases with no gene match: 3. Germline CDR1 SGHRS, CDR2 YFSETQ. The CDR3 extends over 15 amino acids. Study-wide findings and caveats: CD8+ T cells (on average) carried more expanded clones than CD4+ T cells. CD4+ and CD8+ blood T cells expanded clonally by week 6 at 0.1 to 3.0 mg/kg.

The TCR was taken from an adult with an advanced solid tumor such as melanoma, head and neck, liver or kidney cancer. Specimen: CD4+ or CD8+ T cells sorted from blood, collected in a trial of the OX40 agonist ivuxolimab. The V call is TRBV5-1, the J call TRBJ2-7; TRBD1 aligns across 9 bases. CDR3 DNA sequence: TGCGCCAGCAGCTTGGGGGGACAGGGTCCCTACGAGCAGTACTTC. Amino acid sequence: CASSLGGQGPYEQYF. The variable domain in full, completed from reference TRBV5-1 and TRBJ2-7, reads KAGVTQTPRYLIKTRGQQVTLSCSPISGHRSVSWYQQTPGQGLQFLFEYFSETQRNKGNFPGRFSGRQFSNSRSEMNVSTLELGDSALYLCASSLGGQGPYEQYFGPGTRLTVT.